One sample yielded the 9 T cell receptor beta chains listed below, sequenced in a study of response to subunit inactivated influenza vaccine. MiXCR, run by TCRdb on the RT-PCR reads, gives a single entry per CDR3 protein. The repertoire holds about half a million distinct CDR3 sequences, with 25% as singletons. Sequenced here: CD4+ T cells sorted from PBMCs, sampled 4 to 6 days after vaccination. Receptors were obtained from a man between 50 and 59 years old who received an inactivated influenza vaccine.

V usage is TRBV12-3 or TRBV12-4 and J usage is TRBJ2-3; D is undetermined. The V and J ends lost 2 bases and 2 bases respectively, with 11 bases between them. CDR3 length: 15 residues. Here the CDR3 reads CASSLYRQDTDTQYF. The DNA of the CDR3 is TGTGCCAGCAGTTTATATCGGCAGGACACAGATACGCAGTATTTT.

The rearrangement joins TRBV9 to TRBJ2-4, with 7 bases lining up with TRBD1. The germline V gene encodes CDR1 SGDLS and CDR2 YYNGEE. CDR3 length: 12 residues. The trim removed 3 bases at V and 16 bases at J, leaving 10 bases unmatched. The CDR3 DNA reads as TGTGCCAGCAGCGGCCGACAGGGAACTCACTACTTC. It codes for CASSGRQGTHYF.

This chain uses TRBV6-1 with TRBJ2-2; the match to TRBD2 covers 12 bases. In germline, CDR1 is MNHNS, CDR2 SASEGT. The CDR3 sequence is 17 residues long. The V and J ends lost 6 bases and 4 bases, in that order; junction bases with no gene match: 9. The CDR3 region is CASRGLAGTPSTGELFF. For the CDR3, the DNA is TGTGCCAGCAGAGGACTAGCGGGAACGCCGAGCACCGGGGAGCTGTTTTTT.

V is TRBV5-1 and J is TRBJ2-5, with 9 bases aligning to TRBD1. Trimming at V came to 4 bases and at J to 5 bases, leaving 12 bases not matched to a gene. The CDR3 consists of 16 residues. Germline V gene data show CDR1 as SGHRS and CDR2 as YFSETQ. CDR3 amino acids: CASSVQGAEFGETQYF. For the CDR3, the DNA is TGCGCCAGCAGCGTACAGGGGGCAGAATTCGGGGAGACCCAGTACTTC.

The chain combines TRBV21-1 with TRBJ1-1. TRBV21-1 corresponds to a pseudogene. This CDR3 is 13 amino acids long. Here the CDR3 DNA reads TGTGCCAGCAGCAAACTGGTGGGGATCGAAGCTTTCTTT. Translation: CASSKLVGIEAFF.

This clonotype was observed a single time. V and J are TRBV7-2 and TRBJ1-3, with D unclear. Per germline, CDR1 SGHTA and CDR2 FQGNSA. This CDR3 is 14 amino acids long. Trimming took 7 bases from V and 0 from J, leaving 10 bases between them. CDR3 nucleotides: TGTGCCAGCACACAGCTTTACTCTGGAAACACCATATATTTT. The encoded protein is CASTQLYSGNTIYF.

The rearrangement joins TRBV20-1 to TRBJ2-3, with 9 bases identical to TRBD1. There are 15 residues in the CDR3. CDR1 and CDR2 from the germline V gene are DFQATT and SNEGSKA (reference sequence). The V and J ends lost 5 bases and 3 bases, in that order; junction bases with no gene match: 9. For the CDR3, the DNA is TGCAGTGCTTCACCCGGGACAGGGTTTACAGATACGCAGTATTTT. Its translation is CSASPGTGFTDTQYF.

This clonotype occurred many times. J is TRBJ2-5 and V is TRBV2; D possibly corresponds to TRBD1 (5 bases). Germline V lookup: CDR1 SNHLY, CDR2 FYNNEI. V was shortened by 5 bases and J by 5 bases, with 12 bases between the two germline ends. This CDR3 has 13 amino acids. CDR3 region: CASSIAGWETQYF. DNA for the CDR3: TGTGCCAGCAGTATTGCAGGGTGGGAGACCCAGTACTTC.

This clonotype appeared a few times. This chain links TRBV24-1 with TRBJ2-4, with 7 positions matching TRBD1. V was pared by 5 bases and J by 8 bases, with 5 bases of the junction left unmatched. Germline V gives CDR1 KGHDR, CDR2 SFDVKD. The CDR3 totals 13 residues. Here the CDR3 DNA reads TGTGCCACCAGTGTGGCAGGGGGAGACATTCAGTACTTC. Its protein is CATSVAGGDIQYF.